This T cell receptor beta chain was captured by sequencing in a study of blood T cell repertoires in COVID-19 (dated by TCRdb to 2020 to 2022). With respect to the entire study: Samples from collaborators originated in the United States, Italy and Spain and spanned both the acute and convalescent phases of COVID-19. The samples were drawn from two sources: the first 160 participants of the ongoing ImmuneRACE study, and about 1,300 subjects contributed by 6 global collaborators. Deeply sampled blood TCRbeta repertoires from subjects exposed to, actively infected with, or recovered from COVID-19 were included in the dataset. The prospective study material was composed of cDNA or gDNA derived from T cells, B-cell-depleted T cells, or PBMCs. The sample metadata nearly always contained a de-identified subject ID, COVID-19 status, age in years and sex. Where available, HLA class I and class II types were taken from metadata supplied by the sample provider and were not determined by assay-based typing. The repertoires were released in a freely available public database intended as a resource for research on the immune response to SARS-CoV-2. General conclusions and limits of the study: How much clinical and demographic metadata was included differed by source and by participant, and the metadata was provided uncurated.

CDR1 and CDR2 (SGHNT, YYREEE) derive from the germline V gene (reference sequence). Trimming costs V 5 bases and J 0 bases, and their ends lie 11 bases apart. The CDR3 contains 15 residues, cysteine and phenylalanine counted. Here the CDR3 DNA is all that survives: 45 bases in frame from base 1. A remark on this clone: Its target antigen remains unknown. No much larger clone exists at a distance of one base, and base qualities are not known.

The collaborating institutions used their own protocols to collect whole blood in K2EDTA tubes. Collaborator samples were shipped for TCRbeta analysis as frozen whole blood, isolated PBMCs, or DNA extracted from either sample type. The immunoSEQ Assay, a bias-controlled multiplex PCR, was used to amplify TCRbeta CDR3 regions from genomic DNA. The published analysis was carried out like this. The number of nucleated cells in each sample was estimated from the amplification of reference gene primers within the assay. Sequence reads were collapsed and filtered to measure the absolute abundance of every unique TCRbeta CDR3 rearrangement. For each sample, productive Simpson clonality was calculated as the square root of Simpson's diversity index across productive rearrangements. TCRdb mirrors the immuneACCESS table, restricted to in-frame sequences. Some clones are absent from its copies; in checked studies, under half trace to an unresolved V gene, and the reason for the others is unknown. The V and J calls and clone size were taken over from that table, and D and trimming were inferred from the DNA. The table for this sample lists fewer than 300,000 clones; roughly 90% of them were counted only once. In total, the top ten clones hold around 0.78% of the sample.

The receptor comes from a woman aged 30 to 39 with acute or convalescent COVID-19. What was sequenced was peripheral blood. Recombination connected TRBV5-4 to TRBJ1-4; the D gene identity is not certain. The nucleotide sequence is TGTGCCAGCAGAAACCAAACTGCAACTAATGAAAAACTGTTTTTT. Translated, this gives CASRNQTATNEKLFF.